This entry lists 19 T cell receptor beta chains sequenced from one sample in a study of blood T cells in healthy people across ages. Alongside a J-beta primer mix, a sample-barcoded 5' primer served in a second PCR lasting roughly 7 to 12 cycles. One entry per CDR3 protein results from TCRdb running MiXCR on the 5' RACE reads. Among fewer than 800,000 distinct CDR3 sequences listed, over 45% were seen once. Sequencing was done on a sample of blood. These receptors were taken from a woman aged 60-70 years in good health.

The chain joins TRBV20-1 to TRBJ1-4; no firm D call. Deletions cut 0 bases from V and 2 bases from J, with 4 bases between. The CDR3 sequence is 13 residues long. Per germline, CDR1 DFQATT and CDR2 SNEGSKA (reference sequence). CDR3 residues: CSARDRTNEKLFF. CDR3 DNA sequence: TGCAGTGCTAGAGACAGGACTAATGAAAAACTGTTTTTT.

The CDR3 protein is CASSLGGFNQPQHF. CDR3 nucleotides: TGTGCCAGCAGTTTGGGGGGATTCAATCAGCCCCAGCATTTT. The V and J genes are TRBV27 and TRBJ1-5, with a possible D match to TRBD1 (5 bases). This CDR3 has 14 amino acids. Germline assignment: CDR1 MNHEY and CDR2 SMNVEV (reference sequence). V was shortened by 3 bases and J by 3 bases, with 9 bases between the two germline ends.

V usage is TRBV7-2 and J usage is TRBJ1-1; no firm D call. Per the germline V gene, CDR1 is SGHTA and CDR2 is FQGNSA. Trimming removed 5 bases at V and 1 base at J, with 11 bases between. The CDR3 is made up of 14 amino acids. CDR3 sequence: CASSRPPGNTEAFF. The CDR3, as DNA: TGTGCCAGCAGCCGACCCCCAGGGAACACTGAAGCTTTCTTT.

The gene calls are TRBV20-1 and TRBJ2-1; no reliable D call. Trimming pared 0 bases from V and 10 bases from J, leaving 16 bases between. The CDR3 is 14 amino acids. Germline loops: CDR1 DFQATT, CDR2 SNEGSKA (reference sequence). The CDR3 nucleotides are TGCAGTGCTAGAGATGCCCAGACCTCCTACGAGCAGTTCTTC. Amino acid sequence: CSARDAQTSYEQFF.

This clonotype was counted at least ten times. The V call is TRBV6-6, the J call TRBJ2-3; no clear D gene. The CDR3 covers 15 residues. Germline CDR1 MNHNY, CDR2 SVGAGI (reference sequence). Trimming cost V 5 bases and J 4 bases, with 16 bases left between them. CDR3 loop: CASSKYSSNPDTQYF. The CDR3 DNA is TGTGCCAGCAGTAAATATAGCTCTAATCCAGATACGCAGTATTTT.

This clonotype was seen ten or more times. The chain links TRBV28 to TRBJ1-1; D possibly corresponds to TRBD1 (5 bases). This CDR3 spans 15 amino acids. Trimming took 5 bases from V and 2 from J, leaving 15 bases between them. Germline CDR1 reads MDHEN; CDR2 reads SYDVKM. The chain's CDR3 is CASSLSRDSNTEAFF. CDR3 bases: TGTGCCAGCAGTCTATCCCGTGACAGTAACACTGAAGCTTTCTTT.

V is TRBV20-1 and J is TRBJ1-5, with TRBD1 matching over 7 bases. Germline V gene lookup returns CDR1 DFQATT and CDR2 SNEGSKA (reference sequence). V shed 3 bases and J 5 bases; nucleotides not matched to a gene: 7. There are 14 residues in the CDR3. DNA of the CDR3: TGCAGTGCTAGGTTTGGGACAGCTGATCAGCCCCAGCATTTT. Protein: CSARFGTADQPQHF.

The chain has TRBV20-1 and TRBJ2-6, with 7 bases identical to TRBD1. Germline assignment: CDR1 DFQATT and CDR2 SNEGSKA (reference sequence). Trimming at V came to 0 bases and at J to 0 bases, leaving 8 bases not matched to a gene. The CDR3 totals 18 residues. CDR3 DNA sequence: TGCAGTGCTAGAGAGGGCAGGGGGACCAGCTCTGGGGCCAACGTCCTGACTTTC. It is translated as CSAREGRGTSSGANVLTF.

CDR3 sequence reads: CASSPEEGYEQYF. For the CDR3, the DNA is TGTGCCAGCTCACCGGAGGAGGGCTACGAGCAGTACTTC. The V and J genes are TRBV18 and TRBJ2-7; a possible D gene is TRBD2 (6 bases). CDR1 KGHSH and CDR2 LQKENI come from the germline V gene. Trimming cost V 3 bases and J 3 bases, with 9 bases left between them. This CDR3 spans 13 amino acids.

The sample holds one count of this clonotype. One end of the junction is discordant with germline, which a read error may explain. The rearrangement uses TRBV25-1 and TRBJ1-2, with D maybe TRBD1 (5 bases). The germline gives CDR1 MGHDK, CDR2 SYGVNS. The CDR3 is 12 amino acids. The CDR3 protein is CASCDRNYGYTF. CDR3 DNA: TGTGCCAGCTGCGACAGAAACTACGGCTACACCTTC.

V gene TRBV3-1 combines with J gene TRBJ2-5; D unresolved. The germline V gene has CDR1 LGHDT and CDR2 YNNKEL (reference sequence). This CDR3 has 13 residues. V was trimmed by 4 bases and J by 4 bases, leaving 10 bases between them. The CDR3 bases are TGTGCCAGCAGCCCATCGACGGTAGAGACCCAGTACTTC. Translating gives CASSPSTVETQYF.

The CDR3 DNA is TGTGCCAGCAGCCAACAAAAGCCCTTGATCCATGAGCAGTTCTTC. Amino acids: CASSQQKPLIHEQFF. The J gene is TRBJ2-1, the V gene TRBV6-6; D gene uncertain. The ends were cut back, 6 bases at V and 8 bases at J, with 20 bases in the middle. The CDR3 totals 15 residues. Looked up from germline, CDR1 is MNHNY and CDR2 is SVGAGI (reference sequence).

This clonotype was counted only a few times. This chain links TRBV7-2 with TRBJ2-1; maybe TRBD1 (6 bases). The V end lost 4 bases, the J end lost 2 bases, and 12 bases lay between the germline ends. The CDR3 contains 15 residues. Germline CDR1 SGHTA, CDR2 FQGNSA. The DNA for the CDR3 is TGTGCCAGCAGCTCCCGGGACATCCCCTACAATGAGCAGTTCTTC. This sequence encodes CASSSRDIPYNEQFF.

The rearrangement joins TRBV28 to TRBJ2-1, with 8 bases aligning to TRBD1. This CDR3 is 17 amino acids long. V shed 6 bases and J 6 bases; nucleotides not matched to a gene: 16. In germline, CDR1 is MDHEN, CDR2 SYDVKM. CDR3 region: CASRGDRNSKWLNEQFF. CDR3 DNA sequence: TGTGCCAGCAGGGGGGACAGGAACAGTAAATGGCTCAATGAGCAGTTCTTC.

V is TRBV7-9 and J is TRBJ2-7; D may be TRBD1 or TRBD2 (5 bases each). Germline V lookup: CDR1 SEHNR, CDR2 FQNEAQ (reference sequence). This CDR3 contains 19 residues. With 3 bases removed from V and 0 bases from J, the gap between germline ends came to 24 bases. DNA for the CDR3: TGTGCCAGCAGCTTTGTACGACCCAAGGGACGGACTGGCTCCTACGAGCAGTACTTC. This sequence encodes CASSFVRPKGRTGSYEQYF.

CDR3 DNA: TGCAGCGTTGTTATTATGGGCTACGAGCAGTACTTC. Its translation: CSVVIMGYEQYF. J is TRBJ2-7 and V is TRBV29-1; D is ambiguous. Germline V CDR1 and CDR2: SQVTM, ANQGSEA. The V end was cut by 4 bases, the J end by 3 bases, with 10 bases between. This CDR3 is built from 12 residues.

The CDR3 loop is CAIRGGASNQPQHF. CDR3 nucleotides: TGTGCCATCAGGGGGGGCGCCAGCAATCAGCCCCAGCATTTT. The V gene is TRBV10-3, the J gene TRBJ1-5, with D possibly TRBD1 on 6 matching bases. Germline loops: CDR1 ENHRY, CDR2 SYGVKD. This CDR3 region has 14 residues. V was trimmed by 6 bases and J by 1 base, leaving 10 bases between them.

There are a few counts of this clonotype. The CDR3 sequence is CASSYSTRTSTDTQYF. CDR3 DNA: TGTGCCAGCAGTTACTCGACCAGGACTAGCACAGATACGCAGTATTTT. The chain recombines TRBV6-2 or TRBV6-3 with TRBJ2-3; maybe TRBD2 (5 bases). Trimming left V 0 bases short and J 0 bases short, with 10 bases between. CDR3 length: 16 amino acids. Looked up from germline, CDR1 is MNHEY and CDR2 is SVGEGT.

The rearrangement uses TRBV2 and TRBJ1-4; possibly TRBD1 for D (5 bases). The CDR3 runs to 15 residues. Between the trimmed V and J ends, which lost 6 bases and 1 base, there was a span of 12 bases. Germline CDR1 SNHLY, CDR2 FYNNEI. CDR3 in amino acids: CASRVDGQTNEKLFF. The CDR3 DNA follows: TGTGCCAGCAGGGTCGACGGACAAACTAATGAAAAACTGTTTTTT.